This is a list of T cell receptor beta chains from one sample in a study of memory CD4+ T cells and cytomegalovirus serostatus. Sequenced by immunoSEQ multiplex PCR; TCRdb stores in-frame clones only, minus some. The sample lists about 56,000 clones, roughly 80% seen once, with 0.4% in the top ten. Material: memory CD4+ T cells from blood. These receptor sequences come from an adult in good health and CMV-seronegative. The CDR3 runs from the conserved cysteine through the conserved F or W. The order of the fields is CDR3 length, J gene, clone size, V gene, D gene, CDR3 DNA, CDR3 protein. D genes are given only for firm matches. Size is stated for part of the rows, as once, few or many counts, or as a class when the clone is expanded.

13,TRBJ1-2,-,TRBV30,-,TGTGCCTGGAGTGTAGAAGCGGAGTATGGCTACACCTTC,CAWSVEAEYGYTF
18,TRBJ1-3,-,TRBV4-3,TRBD1,TGCGCCAGCAGCCAAGGAGTAGGACAGGGGGCTTTGGGTCACACCATATATTTT,CASSQGVGQGALGHTIYF
15,TRBJ1-2,-,TRBV7-9,-,TGTGCCAGCAGCTTAGCGCTACCCGGTGGCTATGGCTACACCTTC,CASSLALPGGYGYTF
13,TRBJ2-7,-,TRBV15,-,TGTGCCACCAGCAGAGGGACGGACTACGAGCAGTACTTC,CATSRGTDYEQYF
14,TRBJ1-6,-,TRBV4-1,TRBD1,TGCGCCAGCAGCCAAGGTGACAGGGGTTCACCCCTCCACTTT,CASSQGDRGSPLHF
13,TRBJ2-2,-,TRBV9,TRBD2,TGTGCCAGCAGCGCGGGGGGGCCCGGGGAGCTGTTTTTT,CASSAGGPGELFF
15,TRBJ2-1,-,TRBV7-2,TRBD2,TGTGCCAGCAGTCCACTAGCGGGGCCCTACAATGAGCAGTTCTTC,CASSPLAGPYNEQFF
15,TRBJ2-3,-,TRBV10-1,-,TGCGCCAGCAGGCAGGGCGTCGTATCTACAGATACGCAGTATTTT,CASRQGVVSTDTQYF
13,TRBJ1-2,-,TRBV29-1,TRBD1,TGCAGCGTTGAAGAACAGGGGGCACATGGCTACACCTTC,CSVEEQGAHGYTF
14,TRBJ2-1,-,TRBV7-9,TRBD2,TGTGCCAGCACCACGGGGGGGCCGGGCAATGAGCAGTTCTTC,CASTTGGPGNEQFF
13,TRBJ1-5,-,TRBV6-1,-,TGTGCCAGCAGTGAAAGTGGCAATCAGCCCCAGCATTTT,CASSESGNQPQHF
13,TRBJ2-2,-,TRBV28,-,TGTGCCAGCAGCTACGATTACACCGGGGAGCTGTTTTTT,CASSYDYTGELFF
19,TRBJ1-3,-,TRBV19,TRBD1,TGTGCCAGTACCGTTCAGACAGGGGGCGCCGCGAGCTCTGGAAACACCATATATTTT,CASTVQTGGAASSGNTIYF
16,TRBJ2-3,once,TRBV18,-,TGTGCCAGCTCACCACCTATCAGACTTAGCACAGATACGCAGTATTTT,CASSPPIRLSTDTQYF
15,TRBJ2-3,-,TRBV18,TRBD1,TGTGCCAGCTCACCCGGGACAGGAAACACAGATACGCAGTATTTT,CASSPGTGNTDTQYF
16,TRBJ2-7,few,TRBV5-1,-,TGCGCCAGCAGCTTGGGAGGTCAGGGAATCACCTACGAGCAGTACTTC,CASSLGGQGITYEQYF
14,TRBJ1-2,-,TRBV19,-,TGTGCCAGTAGTATTCCCAGGGACAACTATGGCTACACCTTC,CASSIPRDNYGYTF